Reported below is one T cell receptor (beta chain). As yet, its antigen is unknown. The sample comes from a study of blood T cells in healthy people across ages. Looking at the study overall: Template switching picked up about one barcoded beta molecule for each two T cells. Study observations and caveats: Age brought a roughly linear fall in TCR beta diversity measured per million T cells.

CDR1 and CDR2 from the germline V gene are KGHSH and LQKENI. The CDR3 is 13 amino acids. V was shortened by 6 bases and J by 4 bases, with 10 bases between the two germline ends. The use of a sample-barcoded 5' primer and a J-beta primer mix characterized a second PCR of about 7 to 12 cycles. From the 5' RACE reads, TCRdb called clonotypes with MiXCR, one entry per CDR3 protein. The repertoire holds about 1,800,000 distinct CDR3 sequences, with roughly 27% as singletons. This chain joins TRBV18 and TRBJ2-1; D call uncertain. Sequencing input: blood. This clonotype originated in a young woman in good health. CDR3 loop: CASSGVRYNEQFF. CDR3 nucleotide sequence: TGTGCCAGCTCTGGTGTTCGGTACAATGAGCAGTTCTTC.